This TCR beta chain came from a study of T cell responses to AZD1222 COVID-19 vaccine. Study context: The analysis combined second doses at about 4 or about 12 weeks. Study conclusions and caveats: Of spike-specific TCRs, nearly half reportedly target regions left unmutated in variants.

Assay used: immunoSEQ multiplex PCR; TCRdb lists only in-frame clones, some missing. The table lists around 110,000 clones, 88% of them singletons. This clone came up once. Its antigen is not known. V lost 7 bases and J lost 0; bases outside the gene matches: 18. The CDR3 totals 19 residues. Germline V lookup: CDR1 SEHNR, CDR2 FQNEAQ (reference sequence). The sequencing here drew on peripheral blood, taken on day 0 of AZD1222 vaccination. The receptor was derived from an adult in good health. This chain joins TRBV7-9 and TRBJ1-3; the match to TRBD1 covers 7 bases. CDR3 sequence reads: CASIIHTGTETLSGNTIYF. The CDR3 DNA is TGTGCCAGCATTATTCACACAGGGACAGAAACACTCTCTGGAAACACCATATATTTT.